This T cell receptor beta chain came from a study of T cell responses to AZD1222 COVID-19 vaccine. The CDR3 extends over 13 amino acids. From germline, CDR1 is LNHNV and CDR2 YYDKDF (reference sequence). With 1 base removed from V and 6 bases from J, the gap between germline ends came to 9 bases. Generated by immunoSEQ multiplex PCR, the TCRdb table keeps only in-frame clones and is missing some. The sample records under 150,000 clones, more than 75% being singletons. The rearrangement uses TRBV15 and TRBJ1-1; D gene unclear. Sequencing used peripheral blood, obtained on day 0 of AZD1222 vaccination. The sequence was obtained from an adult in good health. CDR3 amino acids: CATSRGPESEAFF. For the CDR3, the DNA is TGTGCCACCAGCAGAGGCCCTGAGTCTGAAGCTTTCTTT.